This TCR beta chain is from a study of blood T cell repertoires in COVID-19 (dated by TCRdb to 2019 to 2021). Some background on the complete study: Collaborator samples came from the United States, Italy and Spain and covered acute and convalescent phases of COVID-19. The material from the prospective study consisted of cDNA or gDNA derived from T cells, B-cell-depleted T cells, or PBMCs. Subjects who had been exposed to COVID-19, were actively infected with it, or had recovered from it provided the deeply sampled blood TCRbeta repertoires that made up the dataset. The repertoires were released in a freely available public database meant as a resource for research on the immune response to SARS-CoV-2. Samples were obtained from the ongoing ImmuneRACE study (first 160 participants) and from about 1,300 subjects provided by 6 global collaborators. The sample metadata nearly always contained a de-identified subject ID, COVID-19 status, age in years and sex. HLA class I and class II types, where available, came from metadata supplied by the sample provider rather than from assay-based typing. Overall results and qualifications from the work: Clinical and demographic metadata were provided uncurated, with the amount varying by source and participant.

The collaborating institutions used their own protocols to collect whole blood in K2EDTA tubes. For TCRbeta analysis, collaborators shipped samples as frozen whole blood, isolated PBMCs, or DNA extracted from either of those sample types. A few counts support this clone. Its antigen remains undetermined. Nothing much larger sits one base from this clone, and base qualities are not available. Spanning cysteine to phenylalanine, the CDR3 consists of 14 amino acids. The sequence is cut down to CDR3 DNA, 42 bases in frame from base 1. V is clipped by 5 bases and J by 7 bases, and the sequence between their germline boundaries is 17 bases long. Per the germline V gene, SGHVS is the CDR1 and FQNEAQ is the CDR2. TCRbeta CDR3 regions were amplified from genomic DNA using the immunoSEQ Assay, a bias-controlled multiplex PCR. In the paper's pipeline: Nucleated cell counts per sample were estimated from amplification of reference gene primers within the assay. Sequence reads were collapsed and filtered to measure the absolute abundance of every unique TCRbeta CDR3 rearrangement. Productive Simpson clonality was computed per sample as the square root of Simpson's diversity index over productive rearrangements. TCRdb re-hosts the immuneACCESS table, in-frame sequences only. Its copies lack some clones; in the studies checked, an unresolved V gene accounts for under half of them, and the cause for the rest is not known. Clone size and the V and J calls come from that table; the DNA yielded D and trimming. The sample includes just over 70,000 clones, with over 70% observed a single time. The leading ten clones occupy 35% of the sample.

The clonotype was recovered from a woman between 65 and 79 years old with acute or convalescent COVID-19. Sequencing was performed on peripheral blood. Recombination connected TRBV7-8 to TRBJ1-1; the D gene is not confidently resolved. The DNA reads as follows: TGTGCCAGCAGCCCGCGGGAGCAGGCCGGTGAAGCTTTCTTT. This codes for CASSPREQAGEAFF.